This T cell receptor (beta chain) was profiled in a study of T cells after yellow fever vaccination. Looking at the study overall: Fractions of low cell number were prepared using SMART-Seq v4 Ultra Low Input.

The CDR3 has 15 amino acids. The germline CDR1 and CDR2 sequences are KGHDR and SFDVKD. After removal of 4 bases from V and 4 bases from J, the junction contained 5 bases not matched to a gene. MiXCR was run by TCRdb on the 5' RACE reads, yielding one entry per CDR3 protein. The sample lists hundreds of thousands of distinct CDR3 sequences; roughly 13% were seen once. This TCR was sampled from a man aged 30-40 years who received the YFV17D yellow fever vaccine. The chain uses TRBV24-1 and TRBJ2-3; 9 nucleotides line up with TRBD2. Here the sequenced sample was PBMCs, taken on the day of the yellow fever booster vaccination. The CDR3 bases are TGTGCCACCAGTGACGGACTAGCGTATGCAGATACGCAGTATTTT. Translation gives CATSDGLAYADTQYF.